This T cell receptor (beta chain) is from a study of blood T cells in healthy people across ages. Combining a sample-barcoded 5' primer with a J-beta primer mix, a second PCR ran for roughly 6 to 12 cycles. TCRdb reprocessed the 5' RACE reads via MiXCR and lists one record per CDR3 protein. This table holds more than 900,000 distinct CDR3 sequences, 25% to 35% found once. These sequences were also reported in another study, on T cells of mothers and their children. From that paper: Comparable shaping of TCR recombination output by thymic selection was observed in related and unrelated pairs.

The sample consisted of blood. The source of this sequence is a woman aged 40 to 49 in good health.

The CDR3 here is CAGGRGSSYFYNSPLHF. The DNA for the CDR3 is TGTGCTGGGGGACGGGGAAGTAGTTATTTCTATAATTCACCCCTCCACTTT. The chain uses TRBV7-7 and TRBJ1-6, with D possibly being TRBD1 (5 bases). The CDR3 sequence is 17 residues long. Germline loops: CDR1 SSHAT, CDR2 FNYEAQ (reference sequence).